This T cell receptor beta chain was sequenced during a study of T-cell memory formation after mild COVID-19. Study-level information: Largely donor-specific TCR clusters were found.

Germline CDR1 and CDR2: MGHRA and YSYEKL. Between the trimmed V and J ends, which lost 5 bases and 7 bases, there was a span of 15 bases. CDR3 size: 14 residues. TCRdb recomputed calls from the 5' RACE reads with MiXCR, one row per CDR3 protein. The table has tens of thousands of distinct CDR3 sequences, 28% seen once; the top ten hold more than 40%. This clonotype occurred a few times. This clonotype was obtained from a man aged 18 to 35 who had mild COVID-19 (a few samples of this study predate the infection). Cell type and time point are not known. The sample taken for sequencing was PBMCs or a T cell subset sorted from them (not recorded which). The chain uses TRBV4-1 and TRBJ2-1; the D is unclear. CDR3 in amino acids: CASSAPGHGNEQFF. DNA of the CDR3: TGCGCCAGCAGCGCACCGGGCCATGGTAATGAGCAGTTCTTC.